Listed below are T cell receptor beta chains from one sample, sequenced in a study of CD8 T cells in ankylosing spondylitis. MiXCR was run by TCRdb on the 5' RACE reads, yielding one entry per CDR3 protein. The sample includes 200,000 to 250,000 distinct CDR3 sequences, about 10% of them seen just once. The sequenced material came from blood, either unsorted or a sorted T cell fraction (not recorded which). Source of these receptors: a male donor with ankylosing spondylitis or in good health (not recorded which). The CDR3 runs from the conserved cysteine through the conserved F or W. A D gene is named only where the DNA matches it firmly. Expanded clones get a size class; other rows say once, few or many, or leave the size out.

TRBV11-3	-	TRBD2	TRBJ2-4	TGTGCCAGCAGCTTAAGCCCCAGCCGGGGAGGGACTAAAAACATTCAGTACTTC	CASSLSPSRGGTKNIQYF
TRBV7-9	-	-	TRBJ2-7	TGTGCCAGCAGCGCGACAGGCTATACCTACGAGCAGTACTTC	CASSATGYTYEQYF
TRBV5-5	many	-	TRBJ2-1	TGTGCCAGCAGCTTGTCACCAGACGTCTCCTACAATGAGCAGTTCTTC	CASSLSPDVSYNEQFF
TRBV18	few	-	TRBJ2-1	TGTGCCAGCTCCCAACTCCAGGGTTACAATGAGCAGTTCTTC	CASSQLQGYNEQFF
TRBV24-1	-	-	TRBJ2-1	TGTGCCACCAGTGATCGTGGAGCTCCGACAAATGAGCAGTTCTTC	CATSDRGAPTNEQFF
TRBV20-1	many	-	TRBJ2-4	TGCACCGGAACCGAGTTAGCCAAAAACATTCAGTACTTC	CTGTELAKNIQYF
TRBV30	-	-	TRBJ2-7	TGTGCCTGGAGGAACAGGGACGAGCAGTACTTC	CAWRNRDEQYF
TRBV7-2	-	TRBD2	TRBJ2-5	TGTGCCAGCAGCTCGGCGAGCGGGAGCAAGCAAGAGACCCAGTACTTC	CASSSASGSKQETQYF
TRBV12-3/TRBV12-4	-	TRBD2	TRBJ2-1	TGTGCCAGCACCCTAAGGGCGGGGGGGCGTGAGCAGTTCTTC	CASTLRAGGREQFF
TRBV29-1	few	TRBD1	TRBJ1-2	TGCAGCGTCTTTACAGGGGAGAATGGCTACACCTTC	CSVFTGENGYTF
TRBV10-3	-	-	TRBJ1-1	TGTGCCAGCGGGGGGAACAGCGGACTGGGAGGCACTGAAGCTTTCTTT	CASGGNSGLGGTEAFF
TRBV5-1	few	TRBD2	TRBJ2-3	TGCGCCAGCAGGAAACTAGCGGGGGGTGGCGCAGATACGCAGTATTTT	CASRKLAGGGADTQYF
TRBV28	many	TRBD1	TRBJ1-2	TGTGCCAGCACCCTACGGGGGGGACAGTACTATGGCTACACCTTC	CASTLRGGQYYGYTF
TRBV29-1	many	-	TRBJ1-3	TGCAGCGTAGATATGACCGGCACTGGAAACACCATATATTTT	CSVDMTGTGNTIYF
TRBV5-6	few	-	TRBJ2-3	TGTGCCAGCAGCTCGGGGCGGGTGTTCGGCACAGATACGCAGTATTTT	CASSSGRVFGTDTQYF
TRBV20-1	few	TRBD2	TRBJ2-3	TGCAGTGCGGGGACTAGCGGGGGCTTTAGCACAGATACGCAGTATTTT	CSAGTSGGFSTDTQYF
TRBV20-1	many	-	TRBJ1-6	TGCAGTGCTGCCCCCACGAGCAATTCACCCCTCCACTTT	CSAAPTSNSPLHF
TRBV5-1	many	-	TRBJ1-2	TGCGCCAGCAGCGGTTTGGCCGACAGTAACTATGGCTACACCTTC	CASSGLADSNYGYTF
TRBV28	-	-	TRBJ2-7	TGTGCCAGCAGTTTACCCGGGCGGTTCTCCTACGAGCAGTACTTC	CASSLPGRFSYEQYF
TRBV6-5	-	TRBD1	TRBJ1-2	TGTGCCAGCAGTTATAACGGCGCAGGGACAGGGGGTGGCTACACCTTC	CASSYNGAGTGGGYTF
TRBV19	-	TRBD2	TRBJ2-5	TGTGCCAGTAGTGGCGGGACTAGAGAATCGGAGACCCAGTACTTC	CASSGGTRESETQYF
TRBV7-7	many	-	TRBJ2-1	TGTGCTAGCAGCCCCCCGGGGGGCCTCTACAATGAGCAGTTCTTC	CASSPPGGLYNEQFF
TRBV6-2/TRBV6-3	-	-	TRBJ2-3	TGTGCCAGCCCTACCACGGGGCCCCCACGGGTCCTGCGGTGTTATACGCAGTATTTT	CASPTTGPPRVLRCYTQYF
TRBV3-1	many	TRBD1	TRBJ2-2	TGTGCCAGCAGCCAGGCCCCCGTGACAGGGCGATTCACCGGGGAGCTGTTTTTT	CASSQAPVTGRFTGELFF
TRBV11-1	-	-	TRBJ1-1	TGTGCCAGCAGCCACCCCTTCCGGTGGAGGGGGGTGGACGTGAATGAAGCTTTCTTT	CASSHPFRWRGVDVNEAFF
TRBV12-3/TRBV12-4	-	-	TRBJ1-5	TGTGCCAGCAGTTTCTCAGGTCGGGGGCATCAGCCCCAGCATTTT	CASSFSGRGHQPQHF
TRBV7-2	many	TRBD2	TRBJ2-1	TGTGCCAGCAGCCCCGGAGCGGGGGGGCCCCGCAATGAGCAGTTCTTC	CASSPGAGGPRNEQFF
TRBV12-3/TRBV12-4	-	TRBD1	TRBJ1-2	TGTGCCAGCAGTTTAGGACAGGGTGTCGCCTATGGCTACACCTTC	CASSLGQGVAYGYTF
TRBV5-1	many	-	TRBJ2-2	TGCGCCAGCAGCCACCTATTGCAGGGCGGCACCGGGGAGCTGTTTTTT	CASSHLLQGGTGELFF
TRBV7-3	many	-	TRBJ2-1	TGTGCCAGCAGCTTAGGAGGGACTCACAATGAGCAGTTCTTC	CASSLGGTHNEQFF
TRBV6-5	many	-	TRBJ1-1	TGTGCCAGCAGTTACACACAGAACACTGAAGCTTTCTTT	CASSYTQNTEAFF
TRBV5-1	many	TRBD2	TRBJ2-4	TGCGCCAGCAGACCCAGCGGGGGGCTAGCCAAAAACATTCAGTACTTC	CASRPSGGLAKNIQYF
TRBV18	-	-	TRBJ2-7	TGTGCCAGCTCACTAATTCGACCGGGGGCCTCCTACGAGCAGTACTTC	CASSLIRPGASYEQYF
TRBV7-2	-	-	TRBJ2-1	TGTGCCAGCAGCATAACTAGTGGCGAGCAGTTCTTC	CASSITSGEQFF
TRBV20-1	many	TRBD2	TRBJ2-1	TGCAGTGCCAATCGACCCAGCGGGGGCGACAATGAGCAGTTCTTC	CSANRPSGGDNEQFF
TRBV7-3	many	-	TRBJ2-3	TGTGCCAGCCGAAAAACACCCCAAGATACGCAGTATTTT	CASRKTPQDTQYF
TRBV18	-	-	TRBJ1-2	TGTGCCAGCTCCCGAGATGTTGATGGCGACACCTTC	CASSRDVDGDTF
TRBV3-1	-	-	TRBJ2-7	TGTGCCAGCAGCCAAGCAGAAGGGGGACCGTACTTC	CASSQAEGGPYF
TRBV5-1	many	TRBD1	TRBJ1-5	TGCGCCAGCAGCTTGGAGGGGGGACAGGGTCAGCCCCAGCATTTT	CASSLEGGQGQPQHF
TRBV5-1	-	-	TRBJ1-5	TGCGCCAGCAGCAAGGACGCCTATAGCAATCAGCCCCAGCATTTT	CASSKDAYSNQPQHF
TRBV7-9	many	-	TRBJ1-1	TGTGCCAGCAGCTTACAGGGCCTGAACACTGAAGCTTTCTTT	CASSLQGLNTEAFF
TRBV20-1	many	TRBD2	TRBJ2-1	TGCAGTGCTAGAGATTCCGGGACTAGCGGGGGGGCGTCCTACAATGAGCAGTTCTTC	CSARDSGTSGGASYNEQFF
TRBV20-1	many	-	TRBJ1-6	TGCAGTGCTAGAGATCTGATATCAGGCCGTTCCTATAATTCACCCCTCCACTTT	CSARDLISGRSYNSPLHF
TRBV2	many	-	TRBJ2-7	TGTGCCAGCAGTGGAGGAACCTACGAGCAGTACTTC	CASSGGTYEQYF
TRBV7-9	-	-	TRBJ1-5	TGTGCCAGCAGCTTCGGCGAGCAGCCCCAGCATTTT	CASSFGEQPQHF
TRBV7-9	many	TRBD1	TRBJ2-1	TGTGCCAGCAGCCCCCGGGGACAGGGTGCCAATGAGCAGTTCTTC	CASSPRGQGANEQFF
TRBV20-1	-	-	TRBJ2-4	TGCAGTGCTAGGCCCCCCGACAGGACGAAAAACATTCAGTACTTC	CSARPPDRTKNIQYF
TRBV7-9	many	-	TRBJ2-3	TGTGCCAGCAGCAGTTCGCGGGGCACAGATACGCAGTATTTT	CASSSSRGTDTQYF
TRBV4-2	-	TRBD1	TRBJ2-7	TGTGCCAGCAGCCAACAGCCGGGACAGGGGTTCGAGCAGTACTTC	CASSQQPGQGFEQYF
TRBV28	few	-	TRBJ2-3	TGTGCCAGCAGGACCCCCACAGATACGCAGTATTTT	CASRTPTDTQYF
TRBV5-1	many	-	TRBJ2-3	TGCGCCAGCAGCTCTAGACAAGAGGCTAGCACAGATACGCAGTATTTT	CASSSRQEASTDTQYF
TRBV3-1	-	-	TRBJ2-7	TGTGCCAGCAGCGGGGGTGACAGAGGGGCCTACGAGCAGTACTTC	CASSGGDRGAYEQYF
TRBV27	many	TRBD2	TRBJ2-2	TGTGCCAGCAGGACTAGCGGGGGGCGGGAGCTGTTTTTT	CASRTSGGRELFF
TRBV20-1	few	TRBD1	TRBJ2-2	TGCAGTGCTGGCCAGGGGGCGGGCGGGGAGCTGTTTTTT	CSAGQGAGGELFF
TRBV25-1	many	-	TRBJ1-1	TGTGCCAGCAACCGAGGGGGGATGAACACTGAAGCTTTCTTT	CASNRGGMNTEAFF
TRBV12-3/TRBV12-4	many	TRBD1	TRBJ2-7	TGTGCCAGCAGTCCCCTGCGGGACAGGGTAAACGAGCAGTACTTC	CASSPLRDRVNEQYF
TRBV9	many	-	TRBJ2-2	TGTGCCAGCAGCGTAGTCGGGGGGCGAGCCGGGGAGCTGTTTTTT	CASSVVGGRAGELFF
TRBV18	few	-	TRBJ2-2	TGTGCCAGCTCACAAGATCGGGGTACCGCCGGGGAGCTGTTTTTT	CASSQDRGTAGELFF
TRBV29-1	many	-	TRBJ2-7	TGCAGCGTTGAAATCTCCTACGAGCAGTACTTC	CSVEISYEQYF
TRBV4-1	few	TRBD1	TRBJ1-2	TGCGCCAGCAGCCAAGAGCTGACAGGGGCTTATGGCTACACCTTC	CASSQELTGAYGYTF